The clone carrying this T cell receptor beta chain was detected a few times. What it binds is not known. Primers included in the PCR were 60 Vbeta and 13 Jbeta primers. Assay: immunoSEQ multiplex PCR; the TCRdb copy retains only in-frame clones and omits some. In the table there are some 190,000 clones, around 80% of which are singletons. The data are from a study of cytomegalovirus exposure and HLA in healthy donors. For the study at large: Previous work identified 117 million unique TCR beta sequences from about 179 million T cells. Study results and limitations: Solely CMV serostatus was available to characterize immune exposure. High sensitivity and specificity were reportedly achieved when the classifier diagnosed cytomegalovirus status.

The length of the CDR3 is 17 residues. V gave up 0 bases and J gave up 2 bases; unmatched junction bases: 6. CDR1 is LGHNA and CDR2 is YSLEER in the germline V gene. The chain employs TRBV4-3 and TRBJ2-2; TRBD2 aligns across 7 bases. The TCR originated in a woman aged 40 to 50 in good health and CMV-seronegative. The specimen was PBMCs. The CDR3, as DNA: TGCGCCAGCAGCCAAGATCTGGCTAGCGGTAACACCGGGGAGCTGTTTTTT. It is translated as CASSQDLASGNTGELFF.